This T cell receptor beta chain was found in a study of shared clonotypes between healthy human individuals. Comment on this clone: Its antigen is undetermined.

V lost 5 bases and J 2 bases, leaving 8 bases between the germline ends. The CDR3 consists of 13 residues. Germline loops: CDR1 SGHTA, CDR2 FQGTGA. Notes on the study in general: An anticipated effect of sequencing depth on clonotype sharing among donors was recognized. Naive subsets usually exceeded memory subsets in estimated richness. The study drew on few donors, limiting represented genetic and exposure-history diversity.

Naivety among CD8 cells was defined by CD45RO negativity and positive CCR7 selection, thereby excluding terminally differentiated effector memory CD45RA+ cells. Every immunoSEQ plate was one replicate of a subset's evenly spread DNA. Here immunoSEQ multiplex PCR was the method, and the copy in TCRdb shows in-frame clones only, minus some. The data hold a few million clones, with around 93% observed a single time. The rearrangement uses TRBV7-3 and TRBJ2-3; D is ambiguous. Specimen: naive CD8+ T cells from PBMCs. This TCR derives from a man aged 18 to 30 in good health. Some clones in this sample may be carry-over from other donors' samples. Here the CDR3 reads CASSETNTDTQYF. The CDR3, as DNA: TGTGCCAGCAGCGAAACAAACACAGATACGCAGTATTTT.